This note documents a single TCR beta chain sequence. This specimen comes from a study of blood T cell repertoires in COVID-19. The table came from immunoSEQ multiplex PCR; TCRdb's copy has only in-frame clones and leaves some out. The sample includes 100,000 to 130,000 clones, over 65% of them seen just once. The CDR3 covers 13 residues. V was trimmed by 1 base and J by 4 bases, leaving 6 bases between them. From germline, CDR1 is LNHNV and CDR2 YYDKDF (reference sequence). V and J are TRBV15 and TRBJ2-3; D is uncertain. Source material: peripheral blood. The clonotype was recovered from a woman aged 40 to 49 with acute or convalescent COVID-19. The CDR3 coding sequence is TGTGCCACCAGCAGAGTCAGCGCAGATACGCAGTATTTT. Residues: CATSRVSADTQYF. Based on the CDR3 plus reference TRBV15 and TRBJ2-3, the full variable domain is DAMVIQNPRYQVTQFGKPVTLSCSQTLNHNVMYWYQQKSSQAPKLLFHYYDKDFNNEADTPDNFQSRRPNTSFCFLDIRSPGLGDTAMYLCATSRVSADTQYFGPGTRLTVL.